What follows is one T cell receptor beta chain and its context. The length of the CDR3 is 12 residues. From germline, CDR1 is SQVTM and CDR2 ANQGSEA. Between the trimmed V and J ends, which lost 7 bases and 5 bases, there was a span of 14 bases. Indicated time point: baseline, week 1 (first vaccination visit). The treatment denotes: pre-vaccination baseline after standard-of-care therapy. The data stem from a study of a mutant IDH1 vaccine in newly diagnosed glioma. Sequenced by immunoSEQ multiplex PCR; TCRdb stores in-frame clones only, minus some. The data contain about 98,000 clones, about 87% of them seen just once; the ten biggest clones take up approximately 0.6%.

The chain combines TRBV29-1 with TRBJ2-5; D perhaps matches TRBD2 (5 bases). The origin of this receptor is a woman aged 45-65 years with glioma. The sequences come from PBMCs, collected from a glioma patient treated with radiotherapy, temozolomide or both. This chain's CDR3 is CSGTPNRETQYF. The CDR3 DNA sequence: TGCAGCGGGACTCCAAATCGGGAGACCCAGTACTTC.